The rows below give T cell receptor beta chains drawn from one sample of a study of T-cell reconstitution after alpha-beta-depleted transplantation in children. TCRdb reanalysed the PCR reads using MiXCR and keeps one entry per CDR3 protein. The profile shows more than 250,000 distinct CDR3 sequences, approximately 9.8% of them singletons. The specimen comprised PBMCs from the stem cell graft donor, sampled from the stem cell graft. The receptors shown here come from a human donor who donated a stem cell graft to a child with SCID. Both conserved end residues are part of each CDR3. Fields, in order: V gene, J gene, D gene, clone size, CDR3 DNA, CDR3 protein. D genes are given only for firm matches. Where a row states a size, it is once, few, many or the class of an expanded clone; other rows omit it.

V: TRBV7-8
J: TRBJ1-5
D: .
size: many
DNA: TGTGCCAGCAGCCACGAAGGTGGCAATCAGCCCCAGCATTTT
CDR3: CASSHEGGNQPQHF

V: TRBV12-3/TRBV12-4
J: TRBJ2-5
D: TRBD2
size: few
DNA: TGTGCCAGCAGTTCACCCCCTAGCGGGGAAGAGACCCAGTACTTC
CDR3: CASSSPPSGEETQYF

V: TRBV10-3
J: TRBJ2-1
D: .
size: once
DNA: TGTGCCATCGGCAGGGTATCCCATGAGCAGTTCTTC
CDR3: CAIGRVSHEQFF

V: TRBV9
J: TRBJ2-2
D: TRBD2
size: few
DNA: TGTGCCAGCAGCGTAGTGTCTAGCGGGGGGGCCTTCACCGGGGAGCTGTTTTTT
CDR3: CASSVVSSGGAFTGELFF

V: TRBV2
J: TRBJ2-2
D: TRBD1
size: .
DNA: TGTGCCAGCAGTGGACAGGGGGCCTCCGGGGAGCTGTTTTTT
CDR3: CASSGQGASGELFF

V: TRBV24-1
J: TRBJ2-2
D: .
size: .
DNA: TGTGCCACCAGTGATTCCCGGGACTCCGGGGAGCTGTTTTTT
CDR3: CATSDSRDSGELFF

V: TRBV7-9
J: TRBJ2-3
D: .
size: few
DNA: TGTGCCAGCAGCTTAGATCCACTCAGCACAGATACGCAGTATTTT
CDR3: CASSLDPLSTDTQYF

V: TRBV10-1
J: TRBJ2-1
D: .
size: many
DNA: TGCGCCAGCAGTGAGTCTACAGGGAAAGCCTACAATGAGCAGTTCTTC
CDR3: CASSESTGKAYNEQFF

V: TRBV29-1
J: TRBJ2-2
D: .
size: many
DNA: TGCAGCGTTGATGTAGGTTACACCGGGGAGCTGTTTTTT
CDR3: CSVDVGYTGELFF

V: TRBV20-1
J: TRBJ2-3
D: .
size: .
DNA: TGCAGTGCTAGAAGGGTCGTCGTATCCACAGATACGCAGTATTTT
CDR3: CSARRVVVSTDTQYF